This TCR beta chain was recorded in a study of response to subunit inactivated influenza vaccine. Findings of the study overall: Authors proposed each seasonal influenza vaccination draws in few new T cells.

Germline V gives CDR1 MDHEN, CDR2 SYDVKM. The CDR3 is 15 residues long. Trimming left V 3 bases short and J 0 bases short, with 6 bases between. Worth noting for this clonotype: Antigen specificity is unknown.

Via MiXCR, TCRdb re-called the RT-PCR reads, giving one row per CDR3 protein. In the table there are under 500,000 distinct CDR3 sequences, roughly 11% of which are singletons. This sample comprised PBMCs from blood, obtained roughly 46 days after vaccination. The source of this sequence is a man between 50 and 59 years old who received an inactivated influenza vaccine. J is TRBJ2-6 and V is TRBV28; D is uncertain. The CDR3 DNA is TGTGCCAGCAGTTTGGGTCCCTCTGGGGCCAACGTCCTGACTTTC. This encodes CASSLGPSGANVLTF.